One TCR beta chain is described in this entry. The junction differs from germline at one of its ends, possibly a read error. Per the original methods: Reference gene primer amplification gave nucleated cell count estimates. The protocol was immunoSEQ multiplex PCR, while the TCRdb copy is restricted to in-frame clones and leaves out a portion. The V and J calls and clone size were taken over from that table, and D and trimming were inferred from the DNA. The repertoire holds 130,000 to 150,000 clones, with 88% as singletons. CDR3 length equals 17 residues. Germline values: CDR1 MGHRA, CDR2 YSYEKL. The sample belongs to a study of blood T cell repertoires in COVID-19. Overall study context: The samples span acute and convalescent COVID-19 from the United States, Italy and Spain. In each case, the material was cDNA or gDNA derived from T cells, B-cell-depleted T cells, or PBMCs.

The chain links TRBV4-1 to TRBJ1-4; D perhaps matches TRBD1 (5 bases). This clonotype originated in an older man with acute or convalescent COVID-19. Sequenced sample: peripheral blood. CDR3 in DNA: TGCGCCAGCAGTCAAGGGACTGCCCGGGGGACTAATGAAAAACTGTTTTTT. It is translated as CASSQGTARGTNEKLFF.